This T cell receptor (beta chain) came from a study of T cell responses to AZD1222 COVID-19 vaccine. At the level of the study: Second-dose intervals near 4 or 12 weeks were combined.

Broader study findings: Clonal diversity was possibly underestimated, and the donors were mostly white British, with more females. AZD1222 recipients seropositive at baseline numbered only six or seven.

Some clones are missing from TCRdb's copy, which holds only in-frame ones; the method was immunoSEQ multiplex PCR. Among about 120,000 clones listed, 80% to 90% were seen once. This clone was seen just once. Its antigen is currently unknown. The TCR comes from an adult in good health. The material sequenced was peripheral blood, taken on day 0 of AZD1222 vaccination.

The CDR3 is CASSRQGLNEQYF. Written as DNA, the CDR3 is TGTGCCAGCAGTCGACAGGGGCTCAACGAGCAGTACTTC. The chain uses TRBV6-5 and TRBJ2-7; 8 bases agree with TRBD1. J was trimmed by 5 bases and V by 5 bases; bases with no gene match: 5. The CDR3 runs to 13 residues. Per the germline V gene, CDR1 is MNHEY and CDR2 is SVGAGI.